This T cell receptor beta chain was captured in a study of T cell repertoires in cytomegalovirus infection. Study details: Evidence of both CMV infection and a matching HLA type came from public TCR beta signatures. Study findings and constraints: Adding up the frequency of public TCR beta families identified people who carried CMV plus the relevant HLA. Dominating the ex vivo response were HLA-C-restricted CMV-specific TCR beta clonotypes.

This clonotype was observed many times. Its antigen is not known. TCRdb reprocessed the reads with MiXCR, giving one entry per CDR3 protein. The table includes some 600,000 distinct CDR3 sequences, approximately 24% detected once. Deletions cut 0 bases from V and 3 bases from J, with 11 bases between. This CDR3 is 15 amino acids long. Looked up from germline, CDR1 is MGHRA and CDR2 is YSYEKL. The receptor was derived from a human donor in good health (CMV status not recorded). Some clones in this sample may be carry-over from other donors' samples. The sequencing input was CD8+ T cells from PBMCs. This chain links TRBV4-1 with TRBJ1-2, with a tentative D call TRBD1 (5 bases). Written as DNA, the CDR3 is TGCGCCAGCAGCCAAGATGACAGAAGCTACTATGGCTACACCTTC. Protein: CASSQDDRSYYGYTF.